Each of the 21 T cell receptor beta chains below was sequenced from the same sample in a study of blood T cell repertoires in COVID-19 (dated by TCRdb to 2020 to 2022). The library was made by the immunoSEQ multiplex PCR assay. TCRdb stores this immuneACCESS table with in-frame sequences only. Part of the clones is absent; in the studies checked, under half of the shortfall reflects unresolved V genes, and no reason is known for the rest. The sample table contains roughly 21,000 clones; only one count was recorded for approximately 86% of them. Around 17% of the sample is in the top ten clones. Input material: peripheral blood. These receptors were taken from a human donor with acute or convalescent COVID-19. The donor label of this sample is uncertain.

This chain connects TRBV28 to TRBJ1-1; D is ambiguous. CDR3 length: 11 amino acids. CDR1 is MDHEN and CDR2 is SYDVKM in the germline V gene. Trimming removed 3 bases from V and 11 bases from J, with 10 bases in between. The DNA for the CDR3 is TGTGCCAGCAGTTTTAACCAGAAGGCTTTCTTT. Protein: CASSFNQKAFF.

V and J are TRBV7-8 and TRBJ2-3; D gene ambiguous. The germline CDR1 and CDR2 sequences are SGHVS and FQNEAQ. The CDR3 runs to 16 residues. V was pared by 5 bases and J by 0 bases, with 15 bases between. The CDR3 sequence: CASSRALFTSTDTQYF. CDR3 sequence (DNA): TGTGCCAGCAGCCGAGCTTTGTTCACTAGCACAGATACGCAGTATTTT.

The chain employs TRBV7-6 and TRBJ1-4; D gene uncertain. Germline CDR1 SGHVS, CDR2 FNYEAQ. The CDR3 has 17 residues. V dropped 0 bases and J dropped 5 bases, with 16 bases sitting between them. The CDR3 spells CASSLAIGDTRNEKLFF. The CDR3 DNA sequence: TGTGCCAGCAGCTTAGCGATCGGCGACACCCGAAATGAAAAACTGTTTTTT.

The rearrangement links TRBV29-1 to TRBJ2-2, with 7 bases aligning to TRBD1. The CDR3 runs 12 residues. The V gene end was trimmed by 6 bases and the J gene end by 4 bases; junction bases not matched to a gene: 2. Germline loops: CDR1 SQVTM, CDR2 ANQGSEA. The CDR3 region is CSVRQGTGELFF. In DNA, the CDR3 is TGCAGCGTCCGACAGGGCACCGGGGAGCTGTTTTTT.

The rearrangement uses TRBV7-9 and TRBJ2-1, with 9 bases fitting TRBD2. The CDR3 runs to 17 residues. With 4 bases clipped from V and 5 bases from J, the junction kept 12 bases outside the gene matches. The germline V gene encodes CDR1 SEHNR and CDR2 FQNEAQ (reference sequence). The DNA of the CDR3 is TGTGCCAGCAGCTCCCCCCGCCTAGCGGGAATGGACAATGAGCAGTTCTTC. It translates to CASSSPRLAGMDNEQFF.

The chain has TRBV19 and TRBJ1-1; the D gene is possibly TRBD1 (6 bases). CDR3 length: 12 residues. Germline loops: CDR1 LNHDA, CDR2 SQIVND (reference sequence). V was clipped by 5 bases and J by 6 bases, with 10 bases between them. CDR3: CASSQGGAEAFF. The CDR3 DNA follows: TGTGCCAGTAGTCAAGGGGGGGCTGAAGCTTTCTTT.

CDR3 residues: CATSRDRDRGWLAKNIQYF. The DNA of the CDR3 is TGTGCCACCAGCAGAGATAGAGACAGGGGGTGGCTAGCCAAAAACATTCAGTACTTC. The chain has TRBV15 and TRBJ2-4; 9 positions match TRBD1. The CDR3 sequence is 19 residues long. Germline V gene data show CDR1 as LNHNV and CDR2 as YYDKDF (reference sequence). V trimming: 0 bases; J trimming: 0 bases; junction bases outside the gene matches: 9.

This sequence joins TRBV5-4 and TRBJ2-6; the D is unclear. The CDR3 runs to 15 residues. Trimming cost V 1 base and J 0 bases, with 5 bases left between them. Germline V gene data show CDR1 as SGHNT and CDR2 as YYREEE (reference sequence). The CDR3 DNA reads TGTGCCAGCAGCTTGTTGGCCTCTGGGGCCAACGTCCTGACTTTC. This translates into CASSLLASGANVLTF.

The genes are TRBV30 and TRBJ1-2; possibly TRBD1 for D (6 bases). Trimming cost V 0 bases and J 3 bases, with 17 bases left between them. The V gene's germline CDR1 is GTSNPN and CDR2 SVGIG (reference sequence). This CDR3 is 16 amino acids long. CDR3 nucleotide sequence: TGTGCCTGGAGTGTACTACAGGGAGGGTGGCACTATGGCTACACCTTC. Its protein is CAWSVLQGGWHYGYTF.

The rearrangement uses TRBV6-5 and TRBJ1-2; D might be TRBD1 (6 bases). The V and J ends lost 4 bases and 8 bases respectively, with 14 bases between them. The CDR3 is 13 amino acids. Germline CDR1 and CDR2: MNHEY and SVGAGI. CDR3 loop: CASSLAQGRGYTF. The CDR3 nucleotides are TGTGCCAGCAGTTTAGCACAGGGCCGGGGCTACACCTTC.

This clone appeared once. The chain has TRBV4-3 and TRBJ2-1; D gene ambiguous. The V end was cut by 1 base, the J end by 0 bases, with 10 bases between. The CDR3 spans 16 residues. The germline gives CDR1 LGHNA, CDR2 YSLEER. The CDR3 DNA is TGCGCCAGCAGCCAAGTGGTCTGGAGCTCCTACAATGAGCAGTTCTTC. Protein sequence: CASSQVVWSSYNEQFF.

This sequence joins TRBV14 and TRBJ1-1; 7 bases align to TRBD1. The CDR3 runs to 17 residues. J gave up 2 bases and V 1 base, and 10 bases lay outside the gene matches. In germline, CDR1 is SGHDN, CDR2 FVKESK. CDR3 protein: CASSQGVKGAGNTEAFF. Written as DNA, the CDR3 is TGTGCCAGCAGCCAAGGAGTGAAGGGGGCGGGTAACACTGAAGCTTTCTTT. The variable domain in full, completed from reference TRBV14 and TRBJ1-1, reads EAGVTQFPSHSVIEKGQTVTLRCDPISGHDNLYWYRRVMGKEIKFLLHFVKESKQDESGMPNNRFLAERTGGTYSTLKVQPAELEDSGVYFCASSQGVKGAGNTEAFFGQGTRLTVV.

This rearrangement joins TRBV9 to TRBJ1-1; D possibly corresponds to TRBD1 (6 bases). V shed 4 bases and J shed 2 bases, with 12 bases lying between them. The CDR3 extends over 14 amino acids. CDR1 is SGDLS, CDR2 YYNGEE, per germline. The DNA of the CDR3 is TGTGCCAGCAGCCCTAGGGGGGGAAACACTGAAGCTTTCTTT. It specifies CASSPRGGNTEAFF.

This rearrangement joins TRBV5-1 to TRBJ1-1; D unresolved. This CDR3 comprises 14 residues. V lost 4 bases and J 4 bases, leaving 14 bases between the germline ends. Looked up from germline, CDR1 is SGHRS and CDR2 is YFSETQ. The CDR3 DNA reads as TGCGCCAGCAGCCTGACGGGTTCGGTCACTGAAGCTTTCTTT. It specifies CASSLTGSVTEAFF. Combining the CDR3 with reference TRBV5-1 and TRBJ1-1 gives the whole variable domain KAGVTQTPRYLIKTRGQQVTLSCSPISGHRSVSWYQQTPGQGLQFLFEYFSETQRNKGNFPGRFSGRQFSNSRSEMNVSTLELGDSALYLCASSLTGSVTEAFFGQGTRLTVV.

V is TRBV7-3 and J is TRBJ2-7; 9 bases match TRBD1. The germline gives CDR1 SGHTA, CDR2 FQGTGA. This CDR3 has 13 residues. V shed 6 bases, J shed 4 bases, and the junction held 4 bases outside the gene matches. This CDR3 reads CASSPGQGYEQYF. CDR3 sequence (DNA): TGTGCCAGCAGTCCGGGACAGGGTTACGAGCAGTACTTC.

The count of this clone is one. This rearrangement joins TRBV12-3 or TRBV12-4 to TRBJ2-1; D ambiguous. The V gene lost 5 bases and the J gene lost 9 bases, with 8 bases spanning the gap. The CDR3 sequence is 11 residues long. The CDR3 sequence is CASSRSTEQFF. The CDR3 DNA follows: TGTGCCAGCAGTCGTTCTACTGAGCAGTTCTTC.

The genes are TRBV6-5 and TRBJ2-3; maybe TRBD2 (5 bases). The CDR3 consists of 14 residues. The germline V gene has CDR1 MNHEY and CDR2 SVGAGI. The V end lost 2 bases, the J end lost 1 base, and 7 bases lay between the germline ends. Written as DNA, the CDR3 is TGTGCCAGCAGTTACAGGACTGGCACAGATACGCAGTATTTT. Translated, it gives CASSYRTGTDTQYF.

V is TRBV7-2 and J is TRBJ2-1; TRBD2 matches at 9 bases. After removal of 0 bases from V and 7 bases from J, the junction contained 1 base not matched to a gene. CDR3 length: 14 amino acids. Germline V CDR1 and CDR2: SGHTA, FQGNSA. The CDR3 is CASSLASGGNEQFF. In nucleotides, the CDR3 is TGTGCCAGCAGCTTAGCTAGCGGGGGTAATGAGCAGTTCTTC.

The genes are TRBV7-9 and TRBJ1-1, with 11 bases aligning to TRBD1. The CDR3 totals 14 residues. Germline V gene data show CDR1 as SEHNR and CDR2 as FQNEAQ (reference sequence). The junction had 4 bases not matched to a gene; V was cut back by 6 bases and J by 4 bases. CDR3 DNA sequence: TGTGCCAGCAGTGGACAGGGGGCGGGCACTGAAGCTTTCTTT. Protein sequence: CASSGQGAGTEAFF.

The rearrangement joins TRBV9 to TRBJ1-5, with D unclear. V lost 4 bases and J 2 bases, leaving 10 bases between the germline ends. The CDR3 extends over 14 amino acids. Germline CDR1 SGDLS, CDR2 YYNGEE. The CDR3 here is CASSPAVGNQPQHF. As DNA, the CDR3 is TGTGCCAGCAGCCCCGCGGTGGGCAATCAGCCCCAGCATTTT.

The chain uses TRBV19 and TRBJ2-5, with 10 positions matching TRBD2. V lost 6 bases and J lost 5; bases outside the gene matches: 9. The CDR3 has 15 amino acids. Per the germline V gene, CDR1 is LNHDA and CDR2 is SQIVND (reference sequence). The CDR3 reads CASRSSGGAWETQYF. In nucleotides, the CDR3 is TGTGCCAGTAGGTCCAGCGGGGGGGCATGGGAGACCCAGTACTTC.